Each of the 17 T cell receptor beta chains below was sequenced from the same sample in a study of shared clonotypes between healthy human individuals. TCRdb's copy holds only in-frame clones and misses some; the assay was immunoSEQ multiplex PCR. The sample includes over 2 million clones, around 90% seen only once; the top ten take 0.3% to 0.45%. The sample comprised naive CD4+ T cells from PBMCs. Subset here: CD45RA+ positively selected. The receptor source for this set is a man between 18 and 29 years old in good health. Some clones in this sample may be carry-over from other donors' samples.

The rearrangement joins TRBV28 to TRBJ1-3; D gene uncertain. The CDR3 has 15 residues. Trimming took off 5 bases at V and 0 bases at J, with 11 bases between the two ends. The germline V gene encodes CDR1 MDHEN and CDR2 SYDVKM. The CDR3 is CASSTASTSGNTIYF. The CDR3 bases are TGTGCCAGCAGTACTGCCAGCACCTCTGGAAACACCATATATTTT.

Here the CDR3 reads CASSAPRRDTQYF. The CDR3 bases are TGTGCCAGCAGTGCCCCGCGAAGAGATACGCAGTATTTT. This sequence joins TRBV6-1 and TRBJ2-3; unclear D gene. There are 13 residues in the CDR3. V was trimmed by 4 bases and J by 5 bases, leaving 10 bases between them. The germline V gene has CDR1 MNHNS and CDR2 SASEGT.

The CDR3 DNA sequence: TGTGCCAGCAGTGAAGCGCTTTTACAAGGGTACTATGGCTACACCTTC. This codes for CASSEALLQGYYGYTF. This chain connects TRBV2 to TRBJ1-2; D is unclear. This CDR3 has 16 amino acids. Germline CDR1 reads SNHLY; CDR2 reads FYNNEI. V lost 0 bases, J lost 3 bases, and 14 bases lay in between.

This chain joins TRBV7-9 and TRBJ1-2, with D possibly TRBD1 on 6 matching bases. Germline loops: CDR1 SEHNR, CDR2 FQNEAQ (reference sequence). The CDR3 length is 13 residues. Trimming removed 5 bases at V and 6 bases at J, with 13 bases between. The DNA of the CDR3 is TGTGCCAGCAGCCAACAGGGTGTCGATGGCTACACCTTC. Translation: CASSQQGVDGYTF.

The chain carries TRBV11-2 and TRBJ2-5; D perhaps matches TRBD2 (6 bases). The V end lost 5 bases, the J end lost 4 bases, and 8 bases lay between the germline ends. The CDR3 runs 12 residues. The V gene's germline CDR1 is SGHAT and CDR2 FQNNGV. The CDR3 here is CASSGGSETQYF. The CDR3 DNA sequence: TGTGCCAGCAGCGGGGGGTCAGAGACCCAGTACTTC. Variable domain in full (rest from reference TRBV11-2 and TRBJ2-5): EAGVAQSPRYKIIEKRQSVAFWCNPISGHATLYWYQQILGQGPKLLIQFQNNGVVDDSQLPKDRFSAERLKGVDSTLKIQPAKLEDSAVYLCASSGGSETQYFGPGTRLLVL.

The gene calls are TRBV11-1 and TRBJ2-2; 10 bases align to TRBD1. Germline CDR1 and CDR2: SGHAT and FQDESV (reference sequence). This CDR3 has 16 residues. The V and J ends lost 2 bases and 4 bases, in that order; junction bases with no gene match: 4. For the CDR3, the DNA is TGTGCCAGCAGCTTACGACAGGGGGCGTCCACCGGGGAGCTGTTTTTT. This codes for CASSLRQGASTGELFF.

J is TRBJ2-3 and V is TRBV2; TRBD1 or TRBD2 may be the D gene (5 bases each). The germline gives CDR1 SNHLY, CDR2 FYNNEI. The ends were cut back, 5 bases at V and 6 bases at J, with 21 bases in the middle. The length of the CDR3 is 16 residues. The DNA of the CDR3 is TGTGCCAGCAGTCCAATCCGGGACCTCACACAGGATACGCAGTATTTT. Translation: CASSPIRDLTQDTQYF.

The rearrangement joins TRBV11-3 to TRBJ2-7, with TRBD2 matching over 11 bases. V was pared by 5 bases and J by 3 bases, with 6 bases of the junction left unmatched. CDR3 length: 15 amino acids. From germline, CDR1 is SGHNT and CDR2 YENEEA. The CDR3 spells CASSNGLAGFYEQYF. CDR3 DNA sequence: TGTGCCAGCAGCAACGGACTAGCGGGTTTCTACGAGCAGTACTTC.

With regard to this clone: Other DNA sequences in this sample translate to the same CDR3. Here the CDR3 DNA reads TGTGCCAGCAGCTTTACTAGCGGCTCCTACGAGCAGTACTTC. Protein sequence: CASSFTSGSYEQYF. The chain recombines TRBV7-2 with TRBJ2-7; 8 nucleotides align to TRBD2. The CDR3 runs to 14 residues. The V segment lost 3 bases and the J segment 0 bases; nucleotides outside the gene matches: 1. Germline loops: CDR1 SGHTA, CDR2 FQGNSA. Supplemented by reference TRBV7-2 and TRBJ2-7, the full variable domain reads GAGVSQSPSNKVTEKGKDVELRCDPISGHTALYWYRQSLGQGLEFLIYFQGNSAPDKSGLPSDRFSAERTGGSVSTLTIQRTQQEDSAVYLCASSFTSGSYEQYFGPGTRLTVT.

The DNA for the CDR3 is TGTGCCAGCAGCAATCCTCCTCCCATGAACACTGAAGCTTTCTTT. Its translation is CASSNPPPMNTEAFF. The chain employs TRBV2 and TRBJ1-1, with no clear D. Deletions cut 6 bases from V and 0 bases from J, with 14 bases between. The CDR3 runs 15 residues. In germline, CDR1 is SNHLY, CDR2 FYNNEI. Looking up the rest from reference TRBV2 and TRBJ1-1 gives the full variable domain: EPEVTQTPSHQVTQMGQEVILRCVPISNHLYFYWYRQILGQKVEFLVSFYNNEISEKSEIFDDQFSVERPDGSNFTLKIRSTKLEDSAMYFCASSNPPPMNTEAFFGQGTRLTVV.

The chain is built from TRBV5-1 and TRBJ2-7, with D tentatively TRBD1 or TRBD2 (5 bases each). The V end lost 5 bases, the J end lost 1 base, and 16 bases lay between the germline ends. The germline CDR1 and CDR2 sequences are SGHRS and YFSETQ. CDR3 length: 15 amino acids. The CDR3 is CASSKGTFGSYEQYF. The CDR3 coding sequence is TGCGCCAGCAGTAAAGGGACCTTTGGGTCCTACGAGCAGTACTTC.

A note on this clone: The sample has other DNA sequences that encode this CDR3 too. V usage is TRBV6-1 and J usage is TRBJ1-5; D remains ambiguous. There are 12 residues in the CDR3. The V end was cut by 2 bases, the J end by 5 bases, with 4 bases between. Germline V gives CDR1 MNHNS, CDR2 SASEGT. Here the CDR3 reads CASSERDQPQHF. The CDR3 DNA is TGTGCCAGCAGTGAAAGGGATCAGCCCCAGCATTTT.

The gene calls are TRBV18 and TRBJ2-1; 7 bases line up with TRBD2. CDR1 is KGHSH, CDR2 LQKENI, per germline. The length of the CDR3 is 15 residues. The trim removed 0 bases at V and 7 bases at J, leaving 6 bases unmatched. The CDR3 DNA sequence: TGTGCCAGCTCACCACCCTTAGGGGAGGGGAATGAGCAGTTCTTC. Its translation is CASSPPLGEGNEQFF.

As concerns this clone: Additional DNA sequences in this sample encode the identical CDR3. The chain uses TRBV6-6 and TRBJ1-5; TRBD1 matches at 7 bases. Germline CDR1 and CDR2: MNHNY and SVGAGI (reference sequence). The trim removed 7 bases at V and 7 bases at J, leaving 7 bases unmatched. The CDR3 length is 13 residues. CDR3 loop: CASKQGREQPQHF. The CDR3 region has the DNA TGTGCCAGCAAACAGGGGAGAGAACAGCCCCAGCATTTT.

The chain carries TRBV19 and TRBJ2-7; D is perhaps TRBD1 (6 bases). The CDR3 is made up of 14 amino acids. V lost 4 bases to trimming and J lost 2 bases, with 12 bases between them. Germline assignment: CDR1 LNHDA and CDR2 SQIVND (reference sequence). The CDR3, as DNA: TGTGCCAGTAGTAGGGCAGGGGAAGCCTACGAGCAGTACTTC. Protein sequence: CASSRAGEAYEQYF. Full variable domain (remainder filled in from reference TRBV19 and TRBJ2-7): DGGITQSPKYLFRKEGQNVTLSCEQNLNHDAMYWYRQDPGQGLRLIYYSQIVNDFQKGDIAEGYSVSREKKESFPLTVTSAQKNPTAFYLCASSRAGEAYEQYFGPGTRLTVT.

This chain uses TRBV28 with TRBJ1-3, with D unclear. CDR3 length: 13 amino acids. Germline V gene lookup returns CDR1 MDHEN and CDR2 SYDVKM. V was cut by 2 bases and J by 4 bases, with 6 bases left in between. The CDR3 loop reads CASSLPAGNTIYF. DNA of the CDR3: TGTGCCAGCAGTTTACCCGCCGGAAACACCATATATTTT.

This clone was detected only a few times. V usage is TRBV4-1 and J usage is TRBJ1-1, with a tentative D call TRBD1 (5 bases). The CDR3 covers 14 residues. Germline loops: CDR1 MGHRA, CDR2 YSYEKL. Trimming shortened V by 3 bases and J by 0 bases, and 8 bases separated the two germline ends. The CDR3 coding sequence is TGCGCCAGCAGCCACCCGACAGTGAACACTGAAGCTTTCTTT. As protein: CASSHPTVNTEAFF.